Given below is one T cell receptor beta chain in context. Libraries were prepared by immunoSEQ multiplex PCR; TCRdb keeps only in-frame clonotypes and omits some of them. The data hold over 450,000 clones, with 80% to 90% observed a single time. Treatment: around 19 received Ad26.COV2.S at low or high dose, single or two shots; about five received placebo; per-sample allocation not given. It was on day 63 after the first vaccine or placebo injection that samples were taken. V was shortened by 2 bases and J by 7 bases, with 15 bases between the two germline ends. Germline CDR1 reads SQVTM; CDR2 reads ANQGSEA. The CDR3 spans 14 residues. The data originate from a study of Ad26.COV2.S vaccination and SARS-CoV-2 variants.

This sequence was found in a person between 18 and 65 years old who received the Ad26.COV2.S COVID-19 vaccine or a placebo. The chain uses TRBV29-1 and TRBJ2-1, with D perhaps matching TRBD1 or TRBD2 (6 bases each). The material was peripheral blood, obtained in a trial of Ad26.COV2.S vaccine versus placebo. The CDR3 DNA reads TGCAGCGTTGAACGCTTAACAGGGAGGAATGAGCAGTTCTTC. Amino acids: CSVERLTGRNEQFF.